This entry features one T cell receptor (beta chain) sequence. Clones were sequenced by immunoSEQ multiplex PCR, and TCRdb holds only the in-frame ones, with some missing. This sample has hundreds of thousands of clones, with approximately 90% found just once. Germline assignment: CDR1 SGHAT and CDR2 FQNNGV. This CDR3 is 14 amino acids long. Trimming took 3 bases from V and 5 from J, leaving 11 bases between them. The data are from a study of blood T cell repertoires in COVID-19. Input material: PBMCs or T cells enriched from blood (not recorded which). This receptor was obtained from a woman in her fifties or sixties in a cohort exposed to, infected with or recovered from COVID-19 (not recorded which). The J gene is TRBJ2-1, the V gene TRBV11-2; maybe TRBD2 (6 bases). The CDR3 here is CASSFRRGDNEQFF. The CDR3, as DNA: TGTGCCAGCAGCTTCCGCCGCGGGGACAATGAGCAGTTCTTC.